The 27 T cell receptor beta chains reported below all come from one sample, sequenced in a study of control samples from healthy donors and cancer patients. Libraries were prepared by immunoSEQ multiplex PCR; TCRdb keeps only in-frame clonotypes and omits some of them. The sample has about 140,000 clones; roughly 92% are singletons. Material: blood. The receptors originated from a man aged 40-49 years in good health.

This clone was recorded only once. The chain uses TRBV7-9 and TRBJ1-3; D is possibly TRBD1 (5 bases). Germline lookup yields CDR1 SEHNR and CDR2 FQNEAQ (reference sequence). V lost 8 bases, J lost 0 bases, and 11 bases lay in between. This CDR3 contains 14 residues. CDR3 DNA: TGTGCCAGCCGGTCCCAGGGCTCTGGAAACACCATATATTTT. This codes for CASRSQGSGNTIYF. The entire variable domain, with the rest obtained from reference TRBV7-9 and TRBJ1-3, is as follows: DTGVSQNPRHKITKRGQNVTFRCDPISEHNRLYWYRQTLGQGPEFLTYFQNEAQLEKSRLLSDRFSAERPKGSFSTLEIQRTEQGDSAMYLCASRSQGSGNTIYFGEGSWLTVV.

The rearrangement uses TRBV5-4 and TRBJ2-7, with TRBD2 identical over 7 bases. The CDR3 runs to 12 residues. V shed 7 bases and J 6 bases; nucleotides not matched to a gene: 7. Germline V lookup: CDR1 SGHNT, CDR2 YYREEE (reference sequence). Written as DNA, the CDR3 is TGTGCCAGCGGGGAGGGAAAGGCCGAGCAGTACTTC. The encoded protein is CASGEGKAEQYF.

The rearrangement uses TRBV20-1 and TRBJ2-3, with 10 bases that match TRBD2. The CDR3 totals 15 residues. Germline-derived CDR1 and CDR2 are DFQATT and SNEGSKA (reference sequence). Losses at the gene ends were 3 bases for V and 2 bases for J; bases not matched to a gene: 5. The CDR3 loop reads CSASGTSAHTDTQYF. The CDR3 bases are TGCAGTGCTAGTGGGACTAGCGCGCACACAGATACGCAGTATTTT.

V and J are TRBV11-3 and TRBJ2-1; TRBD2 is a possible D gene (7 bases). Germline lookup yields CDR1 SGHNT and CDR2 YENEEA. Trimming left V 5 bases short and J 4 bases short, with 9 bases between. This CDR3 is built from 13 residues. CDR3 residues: CASSGGAYNEQFF. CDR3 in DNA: TGTGCCAGCAGCGGGGGGGCTTACAATGAGCAGTTCTTC. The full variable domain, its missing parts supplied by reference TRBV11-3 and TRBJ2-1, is EAGVVQSPRYKIIEKKQPVAFWCNPISGHNTLYWYLQNLGQGPELLIRYENEEAVDDSQLPKDRFSAERLKGVDSTLKIQPAELGDSAVYLCASSGGAYNEQFFGPGTRLTVL.

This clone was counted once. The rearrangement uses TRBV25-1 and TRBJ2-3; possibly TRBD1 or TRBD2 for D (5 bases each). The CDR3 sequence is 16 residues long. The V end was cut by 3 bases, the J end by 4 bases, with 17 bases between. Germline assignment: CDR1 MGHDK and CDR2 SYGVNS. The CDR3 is CASSDVQRRGADTQYF. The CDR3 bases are TGTGCCAGCAGTGACGTCCAGCGGAGAGGGGCAGATACGCAGTATTTT.

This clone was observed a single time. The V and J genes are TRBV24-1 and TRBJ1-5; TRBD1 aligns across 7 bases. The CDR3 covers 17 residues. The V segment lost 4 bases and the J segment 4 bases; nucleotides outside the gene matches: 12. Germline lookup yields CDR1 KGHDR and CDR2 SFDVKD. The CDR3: CATSDQTLTGINQPQHF. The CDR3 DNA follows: TGTGCCACCAGTGACCAGACCTTGACAGGGATTAATCAGCCCCAGCATTTT.

Here the CDR3 DNA reads TGCGCCAGCAGCTTGGCCCAGTCCGACACCGGGGAGCTGTTTTTT. Its protein product is CASSLAQSDTGELFF. The genes are TRBV5-1 and TRBJ2-2, with D uncertain. CDR3 length: 15 residues. The germline V gene encodes CDR1 SGHRS and CDR2 YFSETQ. Between the trimmed V and J ends, which lost 0 bases and 3 bases, there was a span of 9 bases.

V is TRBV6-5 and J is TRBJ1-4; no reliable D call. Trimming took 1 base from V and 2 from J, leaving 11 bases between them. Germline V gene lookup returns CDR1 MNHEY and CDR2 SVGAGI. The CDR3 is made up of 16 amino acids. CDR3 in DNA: TGTGCCAGCAGTTACTTCGGGGAGCTGACTAATGAAAAACTGTTTTTT. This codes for CASSYFGELTNEKLFF.

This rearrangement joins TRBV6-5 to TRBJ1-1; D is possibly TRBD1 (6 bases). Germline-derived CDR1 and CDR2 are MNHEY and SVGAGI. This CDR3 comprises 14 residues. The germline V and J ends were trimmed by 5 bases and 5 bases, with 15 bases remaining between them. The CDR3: CASSTTGSATEAFF. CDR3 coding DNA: TGTGCCAGCAGTACTACAGGGTCGGCGACTGAAGCTTTCTTT.

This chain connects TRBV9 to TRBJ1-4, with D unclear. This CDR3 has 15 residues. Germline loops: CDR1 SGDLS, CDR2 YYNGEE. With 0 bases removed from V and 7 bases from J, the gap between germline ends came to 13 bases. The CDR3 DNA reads TGTGCCAGCAGCGTAGAGGCAGTTCGGGGTGAAAAACTGTTTTTT. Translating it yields CASSVEAVRGEKLFF.

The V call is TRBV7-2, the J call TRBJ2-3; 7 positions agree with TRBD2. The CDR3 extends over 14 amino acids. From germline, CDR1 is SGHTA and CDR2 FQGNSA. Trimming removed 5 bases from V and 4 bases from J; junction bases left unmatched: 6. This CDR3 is CASSATSFADTQYF. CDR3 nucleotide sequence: TGTGCCAGCAGCGCGACTAGCTTTGCAGATACGCAGTATTTT.

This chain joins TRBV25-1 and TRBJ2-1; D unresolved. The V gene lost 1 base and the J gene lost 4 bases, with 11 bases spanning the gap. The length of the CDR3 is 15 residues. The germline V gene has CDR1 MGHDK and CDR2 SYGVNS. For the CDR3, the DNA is TGTGCCAGCAGTGAATGGCGGTCCGGATACAATGAGCAGTTCTTC. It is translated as CASSEWRSGYNEQFF.

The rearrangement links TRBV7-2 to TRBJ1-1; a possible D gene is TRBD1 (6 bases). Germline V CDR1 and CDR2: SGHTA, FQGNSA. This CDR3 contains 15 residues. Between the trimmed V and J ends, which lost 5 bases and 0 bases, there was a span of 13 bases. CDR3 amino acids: CASSPPEGVNTEAFF. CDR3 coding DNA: TGTGCCAGCAGCCCTCCGGAGGGGGTGAACACTGAAGCTTTCTTT.

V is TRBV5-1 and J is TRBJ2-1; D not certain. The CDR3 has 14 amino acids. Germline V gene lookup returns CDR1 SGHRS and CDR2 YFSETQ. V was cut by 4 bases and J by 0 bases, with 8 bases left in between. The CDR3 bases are TGCGCCAGCAGCATTGATAGCTCCTACAATGAGCAGTTCTTC. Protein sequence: CASSIDSSYNEQFF.

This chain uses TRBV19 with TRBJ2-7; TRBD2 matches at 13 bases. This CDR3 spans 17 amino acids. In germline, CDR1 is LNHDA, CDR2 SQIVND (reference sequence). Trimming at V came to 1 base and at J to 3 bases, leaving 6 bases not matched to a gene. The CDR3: CASSIVLGLAGVYEQYF. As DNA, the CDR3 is TGTGCCAGTAGTATAGTTCTAGGACTAGCGGGAGTCTACGAGCAGTACTTC.

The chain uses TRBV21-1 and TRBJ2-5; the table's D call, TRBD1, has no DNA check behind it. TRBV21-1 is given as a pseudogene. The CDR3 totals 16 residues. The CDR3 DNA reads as TGTGCCAGCAGCGACTATCCGGGACAGGGGCGAGAGACCCAGTACTTC. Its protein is CASSDYPGQGRETQYF.

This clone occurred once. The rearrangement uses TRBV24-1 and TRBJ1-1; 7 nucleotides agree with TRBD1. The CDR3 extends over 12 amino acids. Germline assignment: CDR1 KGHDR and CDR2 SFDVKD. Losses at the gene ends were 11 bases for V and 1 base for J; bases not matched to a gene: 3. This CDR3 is CAIRQGNTEAFF. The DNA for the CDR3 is TGTGCCATACGACAGGGGAACACTGAAGCTTTCTTT.

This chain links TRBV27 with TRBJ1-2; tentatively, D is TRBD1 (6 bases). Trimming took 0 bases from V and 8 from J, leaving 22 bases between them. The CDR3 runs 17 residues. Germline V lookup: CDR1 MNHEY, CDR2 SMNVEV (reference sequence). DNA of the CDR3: TGTGCCAGCAGTTTATCCCTGGGGACCGGGGGCATTATCGGCTACACCTTC. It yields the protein CASSLSLGTGGIIGYTF.

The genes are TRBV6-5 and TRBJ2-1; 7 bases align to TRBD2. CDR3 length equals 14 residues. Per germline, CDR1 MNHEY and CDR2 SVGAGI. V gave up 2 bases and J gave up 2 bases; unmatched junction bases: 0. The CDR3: CASSYAGAYNEQFF. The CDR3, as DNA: TGTGCCAGCAGTTACGCGGGAGCCTACAATGAGCAGTTCTTC.

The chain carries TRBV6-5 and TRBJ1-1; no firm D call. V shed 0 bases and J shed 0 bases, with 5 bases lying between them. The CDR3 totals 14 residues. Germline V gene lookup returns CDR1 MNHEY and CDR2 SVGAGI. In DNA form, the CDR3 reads TGTGCCAGCAGTTACTCTAGGGTGAACACTGAAGCTTTCTTT. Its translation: CASSYSRVNTEAFF.

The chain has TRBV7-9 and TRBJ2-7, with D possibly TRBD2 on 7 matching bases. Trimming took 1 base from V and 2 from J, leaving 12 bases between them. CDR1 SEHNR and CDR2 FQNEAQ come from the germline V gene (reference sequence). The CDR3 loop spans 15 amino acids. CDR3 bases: TGTGCCAGCAGCTTAGAGGGGGGGCCGACCTACGAGCAGTACTTC. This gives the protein CASSLEGGPTYEQYF.

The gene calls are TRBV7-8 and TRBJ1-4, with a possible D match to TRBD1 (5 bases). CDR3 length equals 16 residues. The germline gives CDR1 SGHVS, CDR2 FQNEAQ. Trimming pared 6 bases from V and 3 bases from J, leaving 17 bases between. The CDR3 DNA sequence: TGTGCCAGCAGTTTTTCTGTACAGGCCGCTAATGAAAAACTGTTTTTT. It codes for CASSFSVQAANEKLFF.

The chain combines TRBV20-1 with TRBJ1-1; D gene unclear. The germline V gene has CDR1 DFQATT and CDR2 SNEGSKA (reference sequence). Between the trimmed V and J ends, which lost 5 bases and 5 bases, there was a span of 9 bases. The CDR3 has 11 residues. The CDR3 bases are TGCAGTGCTGGACTCCAGACTGAAGCTTTCTTT. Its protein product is CSAGLQTEAFF.

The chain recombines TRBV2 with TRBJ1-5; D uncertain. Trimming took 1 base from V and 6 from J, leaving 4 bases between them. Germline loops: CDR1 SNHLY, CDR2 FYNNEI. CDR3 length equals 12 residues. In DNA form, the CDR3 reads TGTGCCAGCAGTGAAGGGACTCAGCCCCAGCATTTT. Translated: CASSEGTQPQHF.

The CDR3 DNA reads TGTGCCATCAGTGGACGAGACAGGGGGGGAGCAGATACGCAGTATTTT. Its translation is CAISGRDRGGADTQYF. This chain connects TRBV10-3 to TRBJ2-3, with 9 bases that match TRBD1. With 4 bases clipped from V and 4 bases from J, the junction kept 9 bases outside the gene matches. Germline V CDR1 and CDR2: ENHRY, SYGVKD. CDR3 length equals 16 residues.

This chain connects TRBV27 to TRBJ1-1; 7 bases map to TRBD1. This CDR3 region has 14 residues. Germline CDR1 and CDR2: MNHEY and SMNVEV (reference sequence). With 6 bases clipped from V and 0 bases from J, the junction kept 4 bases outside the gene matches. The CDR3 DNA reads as TGTGCCAGCAGACCGGGACAGTTGAACACTGAAGCTTTCTTT. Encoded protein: CASRPGQLNTEAFF.

As DNA, the CDR3 is TGTGCCAGTAGGACTAGCGGGAGTTTAGACGAGCAGTACTTC. Translation: CASRTSGSLDEQYF. The chain recombines TRBV19 with TRBJ2-7, with 12 nucleotides matching TRBD2. CDR1 and CDR2 from the germline V gene are LNHDA and SQIVND (reference sequence). CDR3 length: 14 amino acids. Trimming at V came to 6 bases and at J to 5 bases, leaving 5 bases not matched to a gene.